This T cell receptor beta chain emerged from a study of blood T cell repertoires in COVID-19. For the study at large: The study drew acute and convalescent COVID-19 samples from the United States, Italy and Spain. The cDNA or gDNA used as material had been derived from T cells, B-cell-depleted T cells, or PBMCs.

The authors' processing: Reference gene primer amplification gave nucleated cell count estimates. The method was immunoSEQ multiplex PCR; TCRdb's version includes in-frame clones alone and lacks a portion of them. D and trimming were read from the DNA, whereas the V and J calls and clone size are those reported in that table. The profile shows about 200,000 clones, over 80% of them singletons. The TCR was taken from a man in his sixties with COVID-19, enrolled during active disease. Sequenced sample: peripheral blood.

CDR3 loop: CASSLSEGLAGALMYQETQYF. For the CDR3, the DNA is TGTGCCAGCAGTCTCTCCGAAGGACTAGCCGGAGCTCTGATGTACCAAGAGACCCAGTACTTC. This sequence joins TRBV13 and TRBJ2-5, with 8 bases lining up with TRBD2. The J segment lost 0 bases and the V segment lost 6 bases, leaving 24 bases of the junction unmatched. The CDR3 consists of 21 residues. Germline V gene lookup returns CDR1 PRHDT and CDR2 FYEKMQ (reference sequence).